The 23 T cell receptor beta chains below all came from one sample that was sequenced in a study of T cell repertoires in cytomegalovirus infection. TCRdb analysed the reads with MiXCR anew, one entry per CDR3 protein. The sample has roughly 720,000 distinct CDR3 sequences, 35% to 45% seen once; the top ten hold about 2.8%. What was sequenced was PBMCs. Receptor source: a human donor in good health (CMV status not recorded). Some clones in this sample may be carry-over from other donors' samples.

For this clonotype: The conserved final phenylalanine or tryptophan is absent from the CDR3, which likely points to a read error. The chain couples TRBV6-6 to TRBJ1-2; TRBD1 agrees at 10 bases. Germline V gene data show CDR1 as MNHNY and CDR2 as SVGAGI (reference sequence). V lost 6 bases and J lost 4; bases outside the gene matches: 5. The CDR3 runs 14 residues. CDR3 amino acids: CASRPGQGPYGYTC. The CDR3 DNA is TGTGCCAGCAGGCCGGGACAGGGGCCCTATGGCTACACCTGC.

The V and J genes are TRBV12-3 or TRBV12-4 and TRBJ2-2, with a tentative D call TRBD1 (6 bases). The CDR3 consists of 20 residues. Trimming removed 2 bases from V and 0 bases from J, with 22 bases in between. The DNA for the CDR3 is TGTGCCAGCAGTTTAATTTGGCAGGGGCCGCAGTCAGCGAACACCGGGGAGCTGTTTTTT. This translates into CASSLIWQGPQSANTGELFF.

The V gene is TRBV7-2, the J gene TRBJ2-2; 8 nucleotides align to TRBD2. V lost 3 bases and J lost 1; bases outside the gene matches: 4. Germline assignment: CDR1 SGHTA and CDR2 FQGNSA. The CDR3 extends over 16 amino acids. The CDR3 here is CASSLGTRKNTGELFF. In nucleotides, the CDR3 is TGTGCCAGCAGCTTGGGGACTAGAAAGAACACCGGGGAGCTGTTTTTT.

The CDR3 here is CASSAGTLQETQYF. The DNA of the CDR3 is TGTGCCAGCAGCGCAGGGACTCTACAAGAGACCCAGTACTTC. This rearrangement joins TRBV7-3 to TRBJ2-5, with a possible D match to TRBD2 (6 bases). CDR3 length equals 14 residues. V lost 5 bases and J lost 2, with 12 bases in between. Germline CDR1 SGHTA, CDR2 FQGTGA.

The chain uses TRBV5-1 and TRBJ2-1; no firm D call. The CDR3 consists of 15 residues. V was pared by 0 bases and J by 5 bases, with 12 bases between. Per the germline V gene, CDR1 is SGHRS and CDR2 is YFSETQ. The CDR3 nucleotides read TGCGCCAGCAGCTTGGGACTCCAAGTAAACAATGAGCAGTTCTTC. Translating gives CASSLGLQVNNEQFF.

This clonotype appeared once. This chain links TRBV12-3 or TRBV12-4 with TRBJ2-5; D is possibly TRBD1 (6 bases). The CDR3 sequence is 14 residues long. With 3 bases removed from V and 3 bases from J, the gap between germline ends came to 11 bases. CDR3 in amino acids: CASSFFYREETQYF. CDR3 DNA sequence: TGTGCCAGCAGTTTTTTCTACAGGGAAGAGACCCAGTACTTC.

V is TRBV7-9 and J is TRBJ2-7; 7 positions agree with TRBD1. Germline V lookup: CDR1 SEHNR, CDR2 FQNEAQ (reference sequence). The CDR3 length is 15 residues. The V and J ends lost 5 bases and 2 bases, in that order; junction bases with no gene match: 9. The DNA for the CDR3 is TGTGCCAGCAGCGCCGCCGGGACAGCTCCCTACGAGCAGTACTTC. This sequence encodes CASSAAGTAPYEQYF.

This clonotype was detected a few times. This chain connects TRBV7-2 to TRBJ2-1, with no clear D. This CDR3 spans 18 amino acids. The V gene lost 5 bases and the J gene lost 0 bases, with 20 bases spanning the gap. The germline CDR1 and CDR2 sequences are SGHTA and FQGNSA. The CDR3 loop reads CASSDRLWRPSSYNEQFF. The DNA for the CDR3 is TGTGCCAGCAGCGATCGCCTGTGGCGGCCAAGCTCCTACAATGAGCAGTTCTTC.

The chain has TRBV7-9 and TRBJ2-4; D is perhaps TRBD1 or TRBD2 (5 bases each). V was shortened by 3 bases and J by 0 bases, with 15 bases between the two germline ends. Germline lookup yields CDR1 SEHNR and CDR2 FQNEAQ (reference sequence). The CDR3 runs to 17 residues. The CDR3 DNA reads TGTGCCAGCAGCTTTCGGGACCCAGAATTAGCCAAAAACATTCAGTACTTC. Its protein is CASSFRDPELAKNIQYF.

This clonotype was observed at least ten times. J is TRBJ1-4 and V is TRBV6-1, with TRBD1 matching 7 bases. The ends lost 5 bases at V and 6 bases at J; junction bases unmatched: 6. Germline CDR1 reads MNHNS; CDR2 reads SASEGT. The CDR3 extends over 14 amino acids. CDR3 nucleotides: TGTGCCAGCAGTTTCGGGACAGCTCATGAAAAACTGTTTTTT. Residues: CASSFGTAHEKLFF.

The chain uses TRBV28 and TRBJ1-4; maybe TRBD1 (6 bases). This CDR3 has 13 amino acids. Trimming took 6 bases from V and 8 from J, leaving 13 bases between them. Germline-derived CDR1 and CDR2 are MDHEN and SYDVKM. The CDR3 sequence is CASSWVQGEKLFF. CDR3 DNA: TGTGCCAGCAGCTGGGTACAGGGCGAAAAACTGTTTTTT.

The J gene is TRBJ2-2, the V gene TRBV6-2 or TRBV6-3; D perhaps matches TRBD2 (5 bases). The CDR3 runs to 13 residues. Germline CDR1 MNHEY, CDR2 SVGEGT. The V end lost 6 bases, the J end lost 5 bases, and 10 bases lay between the germline ends. DNA for the CDR3: TGTGCCAGCAGCGAAAGGAGGACCGGGGAGCTGTTTTTT. It yields the protein CASSERRTGELFF.

Only a few counts were recorded for this clonotype. The chain uses TRBV2 and TRBJ2-2; TRBD2 agrees at 7 bases. Trimming removed 3 bases from V and 4 bases from J; junction bases left unmatched: 2. This CDR3 comprises 14 residues. Germline V gives CDR1 SNHLY, CDR2 FYNNEI. CDR3 protein: CASSDRTSTGELFF. Written as DNA, the CDR3 is TGTGCCAGCAGTGACCGGACTAGCACCGGGGAGCTGTTTTTT.

The J gene is TRBJ2-5, the V gene TRBV27; 8 nucleotides line up with TRBD2. CDR1 and CDR2 (germline): MNHEY, SMNVEV (reference sequence). V shed 6 bases, J shed 2 bases, and the junction held 8 bases outside the gene matches. This CDR3 has 15 residues. In nucleotides, the CDR3 is TGTGCCAGCAGCTGGGGCGGGAGGATACAAGAGACCCAGTACTTC. Encoded protein: CASSWGGRIQETQYF.

The DNA of the CDR3 is TGTGCCAGCAGTTTAACCGGGGTTGGGAACTATGGCTACACCTTC. This sequence encodes CASSLTGVGNYGYTF. The V call is TRBV27, the J call TRBJ1-2; no clear D. Germline loops: CDR1 MNHEY, CDR2 SMNVEV (reference sequence). Trimming took off 2 bases at V and 2 bases at J, with 12 bases between the two ends. The CDR3 has 15 residues.

This clonotype was recorded a few times. The gene calls are TRBV20-1 and TRBJ2-7; the match to TRBD2 covers 7 bases. Trimming removed 6 bases from V and 6 bases from J; junction bases left unmatched: 11. In germline, CDR1 is DFQATT, CDR2 SNEGSKA (reference sequence). The CDR3 length is 13 residues. The DNA for the CDR3 is TGCAGTGCGGAGAGGCTAGCGGAGGGCGAGCAGTACTTC. Protein sequence: CSAERLAEGEQYF.

In its sample, this clonotype was seen a few times. This chain links TRBV2 with TRBJ1-6; D unclear. The CDR3 runs 14 residues. Trimming removed 4 bases from V and 3 bases from J, with 7 bases in between. In germline, CDR1 is SNHLY, CDR2 FYNNEI. In DNA form, the CDR3 reads TGTGCCAGCAGTGCTACAGACTATAATTCACCCCTCCACTTT. It is translated as CASSATDYNSPLHF.

There are a few counts of this clonotype. This chain joins TRBV28 and TRBJ2-7, with D hard to call. Germline V gene data show CDR1 as MDHEN and CDR2 as SYDVKM. Trimming removed 3 bases from V and 5 bases from J, with 11 bases in between. The CDR3 has 13 residues. DNA of the CDR3: TGTGCCAGCAGTTTTACGGCATTAAACGAGCAGTACTTC. It translates to CASSFTALNEQYF. Filled out from reference TRBV28 and TRBJ2-7, the complete variable domain reads DVKVTQSSRYLVKRTGEKVFLECVQDMDHENMFWYRQDPGLGLRLIYFSYDVKMKEKGDIPEGYSVSREKKERFSLILESASTNQTSMYLCASSFTALNEQYFGPGTRLTVT.

This clonotype occurred many times. The J gene is TRBJ1-5, the V gene TRBV7-9, with 7 bases lining up with TRBD1. Germline trimming cut 5 bases from V and 4 bases from J; bases unmatched to any gene: 8. The CDR3 extends over 15 amino acids. Germline loops: CDR1 SEHNR, CDR2 FQNEAQ (reference sequence). As DNA, the CDR3 is TGTGCCAGCAGCACCGGGACAGCCTCTAATCAGCCCCAGCATTTT. Translation: CASSTGTASNQPQHF. The full variable domain, its missing parts supplied by reference TRBV7-9 and TRBJ1-5, is DTGVSQNPRHKITKRGQNVTFRCDPISEHNRLYWYRQTLGQGPEFLTYFQNEAQLEKSRLLSDRFSAERPKGSFSTLEIQRTEQGDSAMYLCASSTGTASNQPQHFGDGTRLSIL.

This chain joins TRBV20-1 and TRBJ2-7; D ambiguous. This CDR3 contains 14 residues. Trimming took 2 bases from V and 3 from J, leaving 14 bases between them. Germline loops: CDR1 DFQATT, CDR2 SNEGSKA (reference sequence). This CDR3 is CSARPRGLFYEQYF. In DNA, the CDR3 is TGCAGTGCTAGACCCCGCGGCCTTTTCTACGAGCAGTACTTC.

As to this clonotype: This likely comes from a read error, as the CDR3 has no conserved phenylalanine or tryptophan at its end. The chain recombines TRBV29-1 with TRBJ2-3, with D uncertain. This CDR3 region has 13 residues. V lost 7 bases, J lost 3 bases, and 14 bases lay in between. Germline loops: CDR1 SQVTM, CDR2 ANQGSEA. The CDR3 sequence: CSATFYRTDTQYL. The CDR3 nucleotides are TGCAGCGCCACCTTTTACAGAACAGATACGCAGTATTTG.

V gene TRBV4-2 combines with J gene TRBJ1-4; TRBD1 aligns across 7 bases. CDR3 length: 16 amino acids. Per the germline V gene, CDR1 is LGHNA and CDR2 is YNFKEQ. The V and J ends lost 1 base and 5 bases, in that order; junction bases with no gene match: 7. CDR3 DNA sequence: TGTGCCAGCAGCCAAGGGGAGGACAGGAGGAATGAAAAACTGTTTTTT. As protein: CASSQGEDRRNEKLFF.

The CDR3 coding sequence is TGCGCCAGCAGCTTGGCGGTCGGTCTTTTTAACTATGGCTACACCTTC. It specifies CASSLAVGLFNYGYTF. The chain carries TRBV5-1 and TRBJ1-2; D gene unclear. The V gene's germline CDR1 is SGHRS and CDR2 YFSETQ. V lost 0 bases and J lost 1, with 13 bases in between. The CDR3 totals 16 residues.